Each of the 23 T cell receptor beta chains below was sequenced from the same sample in a study of metastatic and nonmetastatic thyroid tumors. Patients were all untreated before their thyroid surgery. TCRdb reprocessed the PCR reads via MiXCR. The table lists about 6,500 clones, about a third of them singletons. Input material: adjacent normal tissue. These receptors were collected from a female donor with papillary thyroid cancer or a benign thyroid nodule (not recorded which). Some clones in this sample may be carry-over from other donors' samples.

By its share, this clone is medium-sized. The rearrangement links TRBV13 to TRBJ2-2; 12 nucleotides match TRBD2. CDR1 is PRHDT, CDR2 FYEKMQ, per germline (reference sequence). The ends lost 5 bases at V and 5 bases at J; junction bases unmatched: 15. The CDR3 consists of 19 residues. This CDR3 is CASSASGLAGGGGTGELFF. The CDR3 DNA sequence: TGTGCCAGCAGCGCCTCCGGGCTAGCGGGGGGGGGAGGGACCGGGGAGCTGTTTTTT. The whole variable domain, filled in from reference TRBV13 and TRBJ2-2, reads AAGVIQSPRHLIKEKRETATLKCYPIPRHDTVYWYQQGPGQDPQFLISFYEKMQSDKGSIPDRFSAQQFSDYHSELNMSSLELGDSALYFCASSASGLAGGGGTGELFFGEGSRLTVL.

This sequence joins TRBV25-1 and TRBJ2-3, with D possibly matching TRBD2 (6 bases). Germline loops: CDR1 MGHDK, CDR2 SYGVNS. The CDR3 extends over 16 amino acids. Trimming cost V 3 bases and J 2 bases, with 15 bases left between them. The CDR3 DNA is TGTGCCAGCAGTGAGGAGGGGACGGTCTACACAGATACGCAGTATTTT. Its translation is CASSEEGTVYTDTQYF.

V gene TRBV20-1 combines with J gene TRBJ2-1, with D possibly being TRBD1 or TRBD2 (5 bases each). This CDR3 is 15 amino acids long. Germline CDR1 reads DFQATT; CDR2 reads SNEGSKA (reference sequence). V gave up 5 bases and J gave up 8 bases, with 22 bases separating them. The CDR3 DNA follows: TGCAGTGCTCCAACTGGGGGATCTCTCGGGGATGAGCAGTTCTTC. Residues: CSAPTGGSLGDEQFF.

The chain uses TRBV9 and TRBJ2-3, with D tentatively TRBD2 (7 bases). The CDR3 length is 15 residues. Germline CDR1 and CDR2: SGDLS and YYNGEE. The V end lost 0 bases, the J end lost 1 base, and 9 bases lay between the germline ends. The CDR3 coding sequence is TGTGCCAGCAGCGTAGGGGGGGGCGGCACAGATACGCAGTATTTT. This gives the protein CASSVGGGGTDTQYF. Complete variable domain (other parts from reference TRBV9 and TRBJ2-3): DSGVTQTPKHLITATGQRVTLRCSPRSGDLSVYWYQQSLDQGLQFLIQYYNGEERAKGNILERFSAQQFPDLHSELNLSSLELGDSALYFCASSVGGGGTDTQYFGPGTRLTVL.

This clone was found a few times. The rearrangement uses TRBV27 and TRBJ2-7; tentative D call: TRBD1 (5 bases). The length of the CDR3 is 14 residues. V lost 3 bases, J lost 0 bases, and 9 bases lay in between. Germline V CDR1 and CDR2: MNHEY, SMNVEV (reference sequence). The CDR3: CASSLTTASYEQYF. In DNA, the CDR3 is TGTGCCAGCAGTTTGACGACAGCCTCCTACGAGCAGTACTTC.

The chain carries TRBV7-2 and TRBJ2-7, with TRBD1 matching 7 bases. The CDR3 extends over 15 amino acids. V gave up 6 bases and J gave up 0 bases; unmatched junction bases: 8. The germline gives CDR1 SGHTA, CDR2 FQGNSA. The CDR3 protein is CASSQDRASSYEQYF. CDR3 DNA sequence: TGTGCCAGCAGTCAAGACAGGGCCAGCTCCTACGAGCAGTACTTC.

By share, this clone counts as medium-sized (0.01 to 0.1%). The chain combines TRBV2 with TRBJ2-1, with TRBD1 matching 9 bases. From germline, CDR1 is SNHLY and CDR2 FYNNEI. The junction had 3 bases not matched to a gene; V was cut back by 3 bases and J by 0 bases. The CDR3 extends over 16 amino acids. Written as DNA, the CDR3 is TGTGCCAGCAGTGAGGTGGGACAGGGCTCCTACAATGAGCAGTTCTTC. Translating gives CASSEVGQGSYNEQFF.

This clone occurred once. Distinct nucleotide sequences in the sample also encode this CDR3. This chain links TRBV11-1 with TRBJ1-1; no definite D call. Germline-derived CDR1 and CDR2 are SGHAT and FQDESV (reference sequence). The CDR3 spans 17 residues. The ends were cut back, 0 bases at V and 5 bases at J, with 19 bases in the middle. CDR3 nucleotides: TGTGCCAGCAGCTTAGCGGAAGGTACCCTAATAGATACTGAAGCTTTCTTT. This codes for CASSLAEGTLIDTEAFF.

Worth noting for this clone: Additional DNA sequences in this sample encode the identical CDR3. V usage is TRBV6-1 and J usage is TRBJ1-2; TRBD1 is a possible D gene (5 bases). Trimming removed 3 bases from V and 4 bases from J, with 9 bases in between. Germline V CDR1 and CDR2: MNHNS, SASEGT. This CDR3 has 13 amino acids. This CDR3 is CASSDRDSYGYTF. CDR3 DNA: TGTGCCAGCAGTGACAGGGATTCCTATGGCTACACCTTC.

As regards this clone: Here the CDR3 omits its conserved ending phenylalanine or tryptophan, so a read error is the likely source. This chain joins TRBV6-1 and TRBJ1-5; 9 positions agree with TRBD1. Germline V gives CDR1 MNHNS, CDR2 SASEGT. The CDR3 runs to 16 residues. The CDR3 bases are TGTGCCAGCATGGACAGGGGCCCTTATAGCAATCATCCCCAGCATTTG. The encoded protein is CASMDRGPYSNHPQHL.

About this clone: At one of its ends the junction is not consistent with the germline gene, which may arise from a read error. V and J are TRBV15 and TRBJ2-7; a weak D match, TRBD2 (7 bases). The CDR3 is made up of 15 amino acids. Germline V gives CDR1 LNHNV, CDR2 YYDKDF (reference sequence). The CDR3 region has the DNA TGTGGCACCAGCAGAGATGTGGCGGGGGCTTACGAGAAGTACTTC. This translates into CGTSRDVAGAYEKYF.

The chain has TRBV28 and TRBJ1-4; D gene ambiguous. The CDR3 has 14 amino acids. Germline V gene data show CDR1 as MDHEN and CDR2 as SYDVKM. V was trimmed by 3 bases and J by 0 bases, leaving 5 bases between them. The chain's CDR3 is CASSFRATNEKLFF. The CDR3 coding sequence is TGTGCCAGCAGTTTCCGGGCAACTAATGAAAAACTGTTTTTT.

The V call is TRBV7-2, the J call TRBJ1-4; the match to TRBD1 covers 9 bases. Per the germline V gene, CDR1 is SGHTA and CDR2 is FQGNSA. V dropped 3 bases and J dropped 3; count of bases not matched to a gene: 2. This CDR3 region has 15 residues. DNA of the CDR3: TGTGCCAGCAGCTTGCGACAGGGGGCTAATGAAAAACTGTTTTTT. Its protein is CASSLRQGANEKLFF.

V and J are TRBV9 and TRBJ2-3, with D unresolved. V shed 0 bases and J shed 3 bases, with 14 bases lying between them. This CDR3 is built from 16 residues. The germline CDR1 and CDR2 sequences are SGDLS and YYNGEE. CDR3 nucleotides: TGTGCCAGCAGCGTAGAATGGCAGGTCCTTACAGATACGCAGTATTTT. Translating gives CASSVEWQVLTDTQYF.

This clone was seen only a few times. The chain is built from TRBV2 and TRBJ2-7; 9 positions agree with TRBD1. The J segment lost 2 bases and the V segment lost 1 base, leaving 9 bases of the junction unmatched. This CDR3 has 17 amino acids. The germline V gene encodes CDR1 SNHLY and CDR2 FYNNEI. The CDR3 bases are TGTGCCAGCAGTGAAGGGGGGACAGGGTTGGAAACCTACGAGCAGTACTTC. The encoded protein is CASSEGGTGLETYEQYF. The full variable domain, in which reference TRBV2 and TRBJ2-7 provide the parts outside the CDR3, is EPEVTQTPSHQVTQMGQEVILRCVPISNHLYFYWYRQILGQKVEFLVSFYNNEISEKSEIFDDQFSVERPDGSNFTLKIRSTKLEDSAMYFCASSEGGTGLETYEQYFGPGTRLTVT.

The sample holds many counts of this clone. A much larger clonotype is one base distant, so this may be a read error. The same CDR3 can be traced to other DNA sequences in this sample. V and J are TRBV15 and TRBJ2-3; D is perhaps TRBD1 or TRBD2 (5 bases each). The CDR3 extends over 18 amino acids. Germline V gene sequence: CDR1 LNHNV, CDR2 YYDKDF (reference sequence). Written as DNA, the CDR3 is TGCGCCACCAGCAGAGATACCCTCGCCGGGGCTAGCACAGATACGCAGTATTTT. This gives the protein CATSRDTLAGASTDTQYF.

This clone was picked up one time. CDR3 nucleotides: TGTGCCAGCACCCGCGGAGGCAGCTCCTACGAGCAGTACTTC. It yields the protein CASTRGGSSYEQYF. The chain is built from TRBV7-8 and TRBJ2-7; perhaps TRBD2 as D (5 bases). Germline V gene lookup returns CDR1 SGHVS and CDR2 FQNEAQ. V dropped 7 bases and J dropped 0 bases, with 13 bases sitting between them. This CDR3 region has 14 residues.

This clone appeared a few times. The CDR3 nucleotides read TGCAGTGCCGTGTCTGCCTCCGGCACAGATACGCAGTATTTT. Residues: CSAVSASGTDTQYF. The rearrangement joins TRBV20-1 to TRBJ2-3; no firm D call. Looked up from germline, CDR1 is DFQATT and CDR2 is SNEGSKA (reference sequence). Trimming pared 6 bases from V and 1 base from J, leaving 14 bases between. The CDR3 contains 14 residues.

This clone has a handful of counts. This chain connects TRBV9 to TRBJ2-6; D remains ambiguous. The CDR3 is 13 residues long. The V gene lost 1 base and the J gene lost 2 bases, with 1 base spanning the gap. In germline, CDR1 is SGDLS, CDR2 YYNGEE. CDR3 nucleotide sequence: TGTGCCAGCAGCGTACCTGGGGCCAACGTCCTGACTTTC. Protein: CASSVPGANVLTF.

This clone was seen only a few times. CDR3 nucleotides: TGTGCCAGTAAAGGGGGCTCCGGGGAGCTGTTTTTT. Amino acid sequence: CASKGGSGELFF. The rearrangement uses TRBV19 and TRBJ2-2; 7 nucleotides align to TRBD1. The CDR3 covers 12 residues. Germline CDR1 and CDR2: LNHDA and SQIVND (reference sequence). The ends lost 7 bases at V and 6 bases at J; junction bases unmatched: 2.

Only a few counts were recorded for this clone. The genes are TRBV24-1 and TRBJ2-7, with a tentative D call TRBD2 (6 bases). Germline V gene lookup returns CDR1 KGHDR and CDR2 SFDVKD. The CDR3 runs to 14 residues. V was trimmed by 5 bases and J by 2 bases, leaving 12 bases between them. For the CDR3, the DNA is TGTGCCACCAGTGCCTCCGCGGGGCCCTACGAGCAGTACTTC. Translation gives CATSASAGPYEQYF.

The genes are TRBV25-1 and TRBJ2-3; the match to TRBD2 covers 7 bases. V gave up 4 bases and J gave up 5 bases; unmatched junction bases: 12. The length of the CDR3 is 16 residues. CDR1 is MGHDK, CDR2 SYGVNS, per germline. The CDR3 DNA is TGTGCCAGCAGTGGGGCTGGCGGGAGTATTAAAGATACGCAGTATTTT. This encodes CASSGAGGSIKDTQYF.

A word on this clone: The final CDR3 position lacks the conserved phenylalanine or tryptophan, pointing to a likely read error. The rearrangement links TRBV11-1 to TRBJ2-3; the match to TRBD2 covers 8 bases. V shed 3 bases, J shed 2 bases, and the junction held 4 bases outside the gene matches. From germline, CDR1 is SGHAT and CDR2 FQDESV (reference sequence). This CDR3 has 15 residues. Written as DNA, the CDR3 is TGTGCCAGCAGCTTGAGCGGGAGAGACACAGATACGCAGTATTCT. Residues: CASSLSGRDTDTQYS.